A single sample is the source of the 25 T cell receptor beta chains below, sequenced in a study of OX40 agonist ivuxolimab in advanced cancers. Library method: the immunoSEQ multiplex PCR assay. TCRdb carries this immuneACCESS record with in-frame sequences only. Its versions omit some clonotypes, under half of them owing to an unresolved V gene in the studies checked, with the rest unexplained. In this sample the table shows 80,000 or so clones, around 91% of which occur a single time. The ten largest make up approximately 2% of the sample. This specimen was CD4+ or CD8+ T cells sorted from blood, taken in a trial of the OX40 agonist ivuxolimab. The receptors stem from an adult with an advanced solid tumor such as melanoma, head and neck, liver or kidney cancer.

The chain couples TRBV28 to TRBJ2-3; D might be TRBD1 (5 bases). V was pared by 9 bases and J by 2 bases, with 18 bases between. The CDR3 runs 15 residues. Germline V gene sequence: CDR1 MDHEN, CDR2 SYDVKM. The CDR3 DNA reads as TGTGCCAGTCCCCCCGGACAACTAACCACAGATACGCAGTATTTT. Translation: CASPPGQLTTDTQYF.

This sequence joins TRBV7-3 and TRBJ1-1; 12 bases line up with TRBD1. Losses at the gene ends were 5 bases for V and 1 base for J; bases not matched to a gene: 14. Germline values: CDR1 SGHTA, CDR2 FQGTGA. The CDR3 covers 19 residues. Here the CDR3 reads CASSLNLGTGGKGNTEAFF. CDR3 nucleotides: TGTGCCAGCAGCCTAAACCTCGGGACAGGGGGCAAGGGGAACACTGAAGCTTTCTTT.

The chain is built from TRBV5-4 and TRBJ2-1, with TRBD2 identical over 9 bases. From germline, CDR1 is SGHNT and CDR2 YYREEE (reference sequence). The CDR3 length is 15 residues. J was trimmed by 5 bases and V by 4 bases; bases with no gene match: 7. The CDR3 coding sequence is TGTGCCAGCAGCGAGAGCGGGAGGTCCCACAATGAGCAGTTCTTC. This codes for CASSESGRSHNEQFF.

This clone has just a few counts. The chain has TRBV11-3 and TRBJ1-1; no firm D call. CDR1 is SGHNT, CDR2 YENEEA, per germline. With 1 base removed from V and 4 bases from J, the gap between germline ends came to 13 bases. CDR3 size: 15 residues. CDR3 protein: CASSLGPGIVTEAFF. The CDR3 region has the DNA TGTGCCAGCAGCTTAGGACCGGGAATCGTCACTGAAGCTTTCTTT.

The rearrangement joins TRBV4-1 to TRBJ1-3; D remains unclear. This CDR3 has 18 residues. V lost 1 base to trimming and J lost 1 base, with 17 bases between them. Germline V gene sequence: CDR1 MGHRA, CDR2 YSYEKL. The CDR3 region has the DNA TGCGCCAGCAGCCAAGCCCCGGCCGGGGATTTTTCTGGAAACACCATATATTTT. Translating it yields CASSQAPAGDFSGNTIYF.

Comments on this clone: The same CDR3 arises from other DNA sequences in this sample as well. This sequence joins TRBV18 and TRBJ2-5, with 9 nucleotides matching TRBD1. Germline V gene sequence: CDR1 KGHSH, CDR2 LQKENI. This CDR3 comprises 15 residues. Unmatched junction bases numbered 3, after V lost 0 bases and J lost 4 bases. CDR3 nucleotides: TGTGCCAGCTCACCACCGGGACAGGGAGGAGAGACCCAGTACTTC. It is translated as CASSPPGQGGETQYF.

Regarding this clone: The same CDR3 also results from other DNA sequences found in this sample. The gene calls are TRBV11-3 and TRBJ1-5, with D unclear. CDR1 is SGHNT, CDR2 YENEEA, per germline. This CDR3 spans 13 amino acids. With 0 bases removed from V and 3 bases from J, the gap between germline ends came to 3 bases. The CDR3: CASSLEPNQPQHF. The CDR3 nucleotides read TGTGCCAGCAGCTTAGAGCCCAATCAGCCCCAGCATTTT.

The V and J genes are TRBV11-3 and TRBJ1-1; TRBD1 aligns across 7 bases. Unmatched junction bases numbered 9, after V lost 5 bases and J lost 6 bases. The germline V gene encodes CDR1 SGHNT and CDR2 YENEEA. The CDR3 loop spans 14 amino acids. CDR3 residues: CASSRRGALSEAFF. The CDR3 DNA sequence: TGTGCCAGCAGCCGCAGGGGGGCGTTGTCTGAAGCTTTCTTT.

The chain links TRBV5-4 to TRBJ2-7; tentative D call: TRBD1 (5 bases). The germline gives CDR1 SGHNT, CDR2 YYREEE (reference sequence). This CDR3 comprises 13 residues. The V gene lost 2 bases and the J gene lost 3 bases, with 9 bases spanning the gap. The CDR3 coding sequence is TGTGCCAGCAGCTTCCAGGGAAGCTACGAGCAGTACTTC. Encoded protein: CASSFQGSYEQYF.

The CDR3 region is CASSSPTPSDNEQFF. CDR3 bases: TGTGCCAGCAGCTCCCCGACCCCGTCGGACAATGAGCAGTTCTTC. The V and J genes are TRBV28 and TRBJ2-1; D gene uncertain. Trimming removed 6 bases at V and 5 bases at J, with 17 bases between. From germline, CDR1 is MDHEN and CDR2 SYDVKM. CDR3 length equals 15 residues. Based on the CDR3 plus reference TRBV28 and TRBJ2-1, the full variable domain is DVKVTQSSRYLVKRTGEKVFLECVQDMDHENMFWYRQDPGLGLRLIYFSYDVKMKEKGDIPEGYSVSREKKERFSLILESASTNQTSMYLCASSSPTPSDNEQFFGPGTRLTVL.

The chain is built from TRBV5-1 and TRBJ1-1; D unclear. Trimming took off 5 bases at V and 1 base at J, with 15 bases between the two ends. Germline V gives CDR1 SGHRS, CDR2 YFSETQ. This CDR3 region has 15 residues. The CDR3 DNA is TGCGCCAGCAGACCACAGACGGCGCCGAACACTGAAGCTTTCTTT. Translated, it gives CASRPQTAPNTEAFF.

The chain couples TRBV5-4 to TRBJ2-7; 7 positions match TRBD2. Germline lookup yields CDR1 SGHNT and CDR2 YYREEE (reference sequence). The V gene end was trimmed by 4 bases and the J gene end by 4 bases; junction bases not matched to a gene: 8. The CDR3 is 14 residues long. The CDR3 loop is CASSTGGGFYEQYF. CDR3 sequence (DNA): TGTGCCAGCAGCACTGGGGGGGGTTTTTACGAGCAGTACTTC.

J is TRBJ1-2 and V is TRBV27; D ambiguous. The CDR3 sequence is 11 residues long. Between the trimmed V and J ends, which lost 7 bases and 3 bases, there was a span of 6 bases. In germline, CDR1 is MNHEY, CDR2 SMNVEV (reference sequence). In DNA form, the CDR3 reads TGTGCCAGCAAAGCAGACTATGGCTACACCTTC. Its protein is CASKADYGYTF.

This sequence joins TRBV2 and TRBJ1-2; no clear D. Germline V gene sequence: CDR1 SNHLY, CDR2 FYNNEI. The V end lost 0 bases, the J end lost 5 bases, and 13 bases lay between the germline ends. The CDR3 is 15 amino acids. The CDR3 loop reads CASSEARRGGYGYTF. The CDR3 DNA reads TGTGCCAGCAGTGAAGCCCGGCGGGGAGGGTATGGCTACACCTTC.

The rearrangement links TRBV27 to TRBJ1-5; 7 bases are a match to TRBD1. CDR1 is MNHEY and CDR2 is SMNVEV in the germline V gene (reference sequence). The CDR3 sequence is 14 residues long. V lost 7 bases, J lost 2 bases, and 5 bases stayed unmatched. The CDR3 DNA sequence: TGTGCCAGCACCGACAGGGCTGGCAATCAGCCCCAGCATTTT. As protein: CASTDRAGNQPQHF.

As to this clone: The identical CDR3 is also encoded by other nucleotide sequences in the sample. The chain joins TRBV18 to TRBJ2-2; D call uncertain. The V end was cut by 0 bases, the J end by 4 bases, with 6 bases between. CDR3 length: 14 residues. The V gene's germline CDR1 is KGHSH and CDR2 LQKENI. DNA of the CDR3: TGTGCCAGCTCACCACCGTCTGTCACCGGGGAGCTGTTTTTT. Protein: CASSPPSVTGELFF.

The rearrangement uses TRBV7-8 and TRBJ1-1, with D uncertain. Trimming took 1 base from V and 1 from J, leaving 7 bases between them. This CDR3 contains 14 residues. CDR1 and CDR2 (germline): SGHVS, FQNEAQ. The CDR3 loop is CASSLVSGNTEAFF. The CDR3 DNA is TGTGCCAGCAGCTTAGTTAGCGGGAACACTGAAGCTTTCTTT.

The chain is built from TRBV11-2 and TRBJ2-2; TRBD2 agrees at 8 bases. With 6 bases clipped from V and 8 bases from J, the junction kept 11 bases outside the gene matches. Germline V lookup: CDR1 SGHAT, CDR2 FQNNGV. CDR3 size: 15 residues. The CDR3 sequence is CASRRAGGGVGELFF. The DNA for the CDR3 is TGTGCCAGCAGGCGTGCGGGGGGTGGAGTGGGGGAGCTGTTTTTT.

This clone has a handful of counts. The chain recombines TRBV5-4 with TRBJ1-3, with 8 nucleotides matching TRBD1. V trimming: 10 bases; J trimming: 0 bases; junction bases outside the gene matches: 0. Germline V gives CDR1 SGHNT, CDR2 YYREEE (reference sequence). This CDR3 contains 12 residues. The DNA of the CDR3 is TGTGCCGGACAGGGCTCTGGAAACACCATATATTTT. This codes for CAGQGSGNTIYF.

This clone was detected only once. J is TRBJ2-3 and V is TRBV5-4; TRBD1 matches at 8 bases. The CDR3 is 17 amino acids. CDR1 is SGHNT, CDR2 YYREEE, per germline (reference sequence). V gave up 4 bases and J gave up 4 bases; unmatched junction bases: 14. This chain's CDR3 is CASSPTPRQGIADTQYF. CDR3 DNA sequence: TGTGCCAGCAGCCCCACCCCCCGACAGGGGATTGCAGATACGCAGTATTTT.

CDR3 loop: CASSFPNNEQFF. The CDR3 DNA reads TGCGCCAGCAGCTTTCCCAACAATGAGCAGTTCTTC. The chain employs TRBV5-1 and TRBJ2-1; D call uncertain. Germline V gene sequence: CDR1 SGHRS, CDR2 YFSETQ. V lost 2 bases and J 5 bases, leaving 5 bases between the germline ends. The CDR3 runs 12 residues. Full variable domain (rest looked up from reference TRBV5-1 and TRBJ2-1): KAGVTQTPRYLIKTRGQQVTLSCSPISGHRSVSWYQQTPGQGLQFLFEYFSETQRNKGNFPGRFSGRQFSNSRSEMNVSTLELGDSALYLCASSFPNNEQFFGPGTRLTVL.

The V and J genes are TRBV27 and TRBJ1-3; D unclear. V lost 9 bases and J lost 10, with 7 bases in between. Germline V gives CDR1 MNHEY, CDR2 SMNVEV (reference sequence). The CDR3 sequence is 9 residues long. CDR3 region: CARPLTIYF. The CDR3 region has the DNA TGTGCCAGGCCTTTGACCATATATTTT.

V usage is TRBV29-1 and J usage is TRBJ1-1, with TRBD1 as a possible D gene (6 bases). V lost 7 bases and J lost 1, with 13 bases in between. The CDR3 is 13 residues long. The germline V gene encodes CDR1 SQVTM and CDR2 ANQGSEA. As DNA, the CDR3 is TGCAGCGCCATAGGGGGGGGGAACACTGAAGCTTTCTTT. Residues: CSAIGGGNTEAFF.

V usage is TRBV7-9 and J usage is TRBJ2-1; TRBD2 aligns across 11 bases. V shed 7 bases and J 7 bases; nucleotides not matched to a gene: 12. CDR3 length: 16 residues. CDR1 and CDR2 (germline): SEHNR, FQNEAQ (reference sequence). The CDR3, as DNA: TGTGCCAGCATCATTAGCGGGGGGGCCGTTGGTAATGAGCAGTTCTTC. Translated, it gives CASIISGGAVGNEQFF.

The chain links TRBV6-5 to TRBJ2-5; either TRBD1 or TRBD2 may fit D (6 bases each). The V end lost 7 bases, the J end lost 5 bases, and 20 bases lay between the germline ends. The germline CDR1 and CDR2 sequences are MNHEY and SVGAGI. The CDR3 consists of 15 residues. DNA of the CDR3: TGTGCCAGCAATAGAGAGGGGGGTAGAATGGAGACCCAGTACTTC. It is translated as CASNREGGRMETQYF.